This record covers a single T cell receptor (beta chain). Trimming took off 2 bases at V and 1 base at J, with 12 bases between the two ends. This CDR3 contains 15 residues. Germline V gene sequence: CDR1 MNHEY, CDR2 SVGEGT. The sample is drawn from a study of blood T cell repertoires in COVID-19. As originally analysed: By means of reference gene primer amplification, nucleated cell counts were estimated. Some clones are missing from TCRdb's copy, which holds only in-frame ones; the method was immunoSEQ multiplex PCR. V and J calls and clone size are given by that table; D and trimming were obtained from the DNA. In the table there are 160,000 or so clones, 87% of which are singletons.

This sequence joins TRBV6-2 or TRBV6-3 and TRBJ2-7; D is perhaps TRBD1 (5 bases). The sequenced sample was peripheral blood. This receptor was identified in a woman aged 50 to 60 with acute or convalescent COVID-19. CDR3 sequence reads: CASSYNGAGSYEQYF. DNA of the CDR3: TGTGCCAGCAGTTACAATGGCGCAGGGTCCTACGAGCAGTACTTC.